This T cell receptor beta chain is from a study of cytomegalovirus exposure and HLA in healthy donors. At the level of the study: Unique TCR beta sequences numbering some 120 million came from approximately 180 million T cells in an earlier analysis.

The germline V gene has CDR1 SGHDN and CDR2 FVKESK. V trimming: 0 bases; J trimming: 8 bases; junction bases outside the gene matches: 17. The CDR3 has 19 amino acids. The PCR was carried out with 60 Vbeta primers and 13 Jbeta primers. Sequencing was performed with immunoSEQ multiplex PCR; in TCRdb, only in-frame clones are kept and a portion is missing. The sample yields some 120,000 clones, 70% to 80% seen once. About this clone itself: Its antigen is undetermined.

Study conclusions and caveats: There were some public TCRs occurring in many donors, but most TCR sequences were rare. TCR beta V- and J-gene trimming, according to a later analysis, was linked to a missense DCLRE1C variant. Apparent HLA restriction characterized most CMV-associated TCR beta chains in a later analysis.

The sequence was collected from a man aged 30 to 39 in good health and CMV-seropositive. The sequenced sample was PBMCs. The chain recombines TRBV14 with TRBJ2-1; 9 positions match TRBD2. CDR3 in DNA: TGTGCCAGCAGCCAAGATAGGCCCGGGCGGGGGGGGCCCTGGGATGAGCAGTTCTTC. The encoded protein is CASSQDRPGRGGPWDEQFF.